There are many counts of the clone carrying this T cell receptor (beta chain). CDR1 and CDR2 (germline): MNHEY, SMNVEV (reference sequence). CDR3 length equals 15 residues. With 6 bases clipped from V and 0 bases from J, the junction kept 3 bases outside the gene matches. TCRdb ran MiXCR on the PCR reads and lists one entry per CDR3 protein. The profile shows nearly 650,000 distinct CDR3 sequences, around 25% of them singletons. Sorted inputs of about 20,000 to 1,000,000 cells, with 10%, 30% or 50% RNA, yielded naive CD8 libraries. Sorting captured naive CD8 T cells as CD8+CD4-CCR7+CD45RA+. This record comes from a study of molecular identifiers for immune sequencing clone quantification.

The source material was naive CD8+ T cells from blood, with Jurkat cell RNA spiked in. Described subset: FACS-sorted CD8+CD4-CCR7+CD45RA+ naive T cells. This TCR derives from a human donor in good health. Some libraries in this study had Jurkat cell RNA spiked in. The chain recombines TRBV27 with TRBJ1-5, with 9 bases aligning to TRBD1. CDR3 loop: CASRLGQGSNQPQHF. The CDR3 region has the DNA TGTGCCAGCAGATTGGGACAGGGTAGCAATCAGCCCCAGCATTTT.